The 5 T cell receptor beta chains below were found in one sample sequenced in a study of T cell responses to AZD1222 COVID-19 vaccine. Assay: immunoSEQ multiplex PCR; the TCRdb copy retains only in-frame clones and omits some. The sample gives some 150,000 clones, 85% to 90% of which show up once; roughly 5.1% is in the top ten. Here the sequenced sample was peripheral blood, taken 28 days after the second AZD1222 dose. The source of these receptors is an adult who received the AZD1222 COVID-19 vaccine.

The rearrangement uses TRBV7-8 and TRBJ1-2; D is undetermined. Per germline, CDR1 SGHVS and CDR2 FQNEAQ. The length of the CDR3 is 13 residues. V was trimmed by 4 bases and J by 0 bases, leaving 6 bases between them. Written as DNA, the CDR3 is TGTGCCAGCAGCTGGGCGGCTAACTATGGCTACACCTTC. It yields the protein CASSWAANYGYTF.

This clone appeared once. CDR3 sequence reads: CASSLAPSGSTDTQYF. CDR3 nucleotides: TGTGCCAGCAGCTTAGCGCCTAGCGGGAGCACAGATACGCAGTATTTT. This rearrangement joins TRBV11-1 to TRBJ2-3; 8 bases agree with TRBD2. V lost 0 bases and J lost 0; bases outside the gene matches: 2. CDR1 SGHAT and CDR2 FQDESV come from the germline V gene (reference sequence). The CDR3 consists of 16 residues. Variable domain in full (rest from reference TRBV11-1 and TRBJ2-3): EAEVAQSPRYKITEKSQAVAFWCDPISGHATLYWYRQILGQGPELLVQFQDESVVDDSQLPKDRFSAERLKGVDSTLKIQPAELGDSAMYLCASSLAPSGSTDTQYFGPGTRLTVL.

V gene TRBV24-1 combines with J gene TRBJ2-1; D is ambiguous. V gave up 4 bases and J gave up 8 bases, with 5 bases separating them. Germline V CDR1 and CDR2: KGHDR, SFDVKD. The CDR3 is 11 residues long. CDR3: CATSERYEQFF. The DNA for the CDR3 is TGTGCCACCAGTGAAAGGTATGAGCAGTTCTTC.

The V gene is TRBV9, the J gene TRBJ1-1; D ambiguous. Germline assignment: CDR1 SGDLS and CDR2 YYNGEE. The V end was cut by 0 bases, the J end by 5 bases, with 8 bases between. The CDR3 length is 13 residues. The CDR3 reads CASSVDVQTEAFF. The DNA for the CDR3 is TGTGCCAGCAGCGTAGATGTCCAGACTGAAGCTTTCTTT.

This chain joins TRBV4-1 and TRBJ2-7, with 8 positions matching TRBD1. After removal of 1 base from V and 4 bases from J, the junction contained 6 bases not matched to a gene. Germline loops: CDR1 MGHRA, CDR2 YSYEKL. This CDR3 is built from 15 residues. CDR3 sequence: CASSQGTGSAYEQYF. Here the CDR3 DNA reads TGCGCCAGCAGCCAAGGGACAGGGTCGGCGTACGAGCAGTACTTC.